This T cell receptor beta chain was sequenced during a study of cytomegalovirus exposure and HLA in healthy donors. Study at large: Out of roughly 200 million T cells, an earlier analysis found 117 million unique TCR beta sequences in total.

Unrecorded immune exposure was likely among donors, who were nominally healthy when sampled. General study results and limits: Later analysis demonstrated an association between a missense DCLRE1C variant and TCR beta V- and J-gene trimming.

As regards this clone: Its target is not known.

The PCR made use of 60 Vbeta and 13 Jbeta primers. Under the authors' procedure: The count from a later analysis was tens of millions of unique TCR beta chains, some 12 million of them shared. The protocol was immunoSEQ multiplex PCR, while the TCRdb copy is restricted to in-frame clones and leaves out a portion. V and J calls and clone size come straight from that table; D and trimming were deduced from the DNA. There are about 55,000 clones in the sample, with 9% to 15% held by the top ten. The sequenced sample consisted of PBMCs. This sequence was found in a woman in her sixties or seventies in good health and CMV-seropositive.

The CDR3 region is CASSTDRLNSPLHF. CDR3 nucleotides: TGTGCCAGCAGTACCGACAGACTGAATTCACCCCTCCACTTT. The rearrangement uses TRBV7-8 and TRBJ1-6, with a tentative D call TRBD1 (5 bases). Germline V gene sequence: CDR1 SGHVS, CDR2 FQNEAQ. The CDR3 has 14 amino acids. V dropped 6 bases and J dropped 7 bases, with 13 bases sitting between them.